The 13 T cell receptor beta chains presented below share a single source sample, sequenced in a study of cytomegalovirus exposure and HLA in healthy donors. The PCR employed 60 Vbeta primers together with 13 Jbeta primers. TCRdb keeps only in-frame clones here, not all; method: immunoSEQ multiplex PCR. The sample carries some 99,000 clones, roughly two thirds recorded once. The sample taken for sequencing was PBMCs. The receptors derive from a man aged 40-49 years in good health and CMV-seronegative.

The rearrangement links TRBV7-9 to TRBJ1-1, with TRBD1 identical over 9 bases. The CDR3 loop spans 16 amino acids. V lost 2 bases, J lost 4 bases, and 8 bases stayed unmatched. Germline values: CDR1 SEHNR, CDR2 FQNEAQ (reference sequence). DNA for the CDR3: TGTGCCAGCAGCTTATTCGGGACAGGGTGGGCCACTGAAGCTTTCTTT. As protein: CASSLFGTGWATEAFF.

V and J are TRBV5-8 and TRBJ1-1, with unresolved D. Germline V gene data show CDR1 as SGHTS and CDR2 as YDEGEE. CDR3 length: 12 amino acids. V gave up 0 bases and J gave up 8 bases, with 8 bases separating them. CDR3 nucleotides: TGTGCCAGCAGCTTGGTAGATCTGGAAGCTTTCTTT. Translating it yields CASSLVDLEAFF.

The chain employs TRBV7-9 and TRBJ1-4; D may be TRBD1 (5 bases). Germline lookup yields CDR1 SEHNR and CDR2 FQNEAQ (reference sequence). CDR3 size: 16 residues. V lost 0 bases to trimming and J lost 0 bases, with 8 bases between them. The DNA of the CDR3 is TGTGCCAGCAGCTTAGCGCAGACAGCAACTAATGAAAAACTGTTTTTT. Translation gives CASSLAQTATNEKLFF. Using reference TRBV7-9 and TRBJ1-4 for the parts outside the CDR3, the full variable domain is DTGVSQNPRHKITKRGQNVTFRCDPISEHNRLYWYRQTLGQGPEFLTYFQNEAQLEKSRLLSDRFSAERPKGSFSTLEIQRTEQGDSAMYLCASSLAQTATNEKLFFGSGTQLSVL.

This clone was recorded once. The chain is built from TRBV7-2 and TRBJ1-3; D call uncertain. This CDR3 has 13 amino acids. V was shortened by 7 bases and J by 0 bases, with 7 bases between the two germline ends. Per germline, CDR1 SGHTA and CDR2 FQGNSA. CDR3 region: CASTRGSGNTIYF. The CDR3 DNA reads as TGTGCCAGCACTCGGGGCTCTGGAAACACCATATATTTT. The full variable domain, its missing parts supplied by reference TRBV7-2 and TRBJ1-3, is GAGVSQSPSNKVTEKGKDVELRCDPISGHTALYWYRQSLGQGLEFLIYFQGNSAPDKSGLPSDRFSAERTGGSVSTLTIQRTQQEDSAVYLCASTRGSGNTIYFGEGSWLTVV.

The chain employs TRBV6-5 and TRBJ2-5; possible D gene TRBD1, 6 bases. Germline V gives CDR1 MNHEY, CDR2 SVGAGI. V lost 2 bases, J lost 7 bases, and 11 bases lay in between. The CDR3 runs to 13 residues. CDR3 residues: CASSYEGRGTQYF. In nucleotides, the CDR3 is TGTGCCAGCAGTTACGAGGGCAGGGGGACCCAGTACTTC.

Only one count was recorded for this clone. The chain has TRBV5-1 and TRBJ1-5; weak D call: TRBD1 (5 bases). There are 15 residues in the CDR3. Per germline, CDR1 SGHRS and CDR2 YFSETQ. V lost 3 bases and J lost 2, with 12 bases in between. The CDR3 bases are TGCGCCAGCAGCTCAGGGCCCGAGGGCAATCAGCCCCAGCATTTT. Translated: CASSSGPEGNQPQHF.

This chain connects TRBV4-1 to TRBJ2-7; 7 bases fit TRBD2. J lost 6 bases, V lost 4 bases, and 9 bases had no gene match. The CDR3 is 14 residues long. CDR1 MGHRA and CDR2 YSYEKL come from the germline V gene. CDR3: CASSPRLADREQYF. For the CDR3, the DNA is TGCGCCAGCAGCCCGAGACTAGCTGATCGCGAGCAGTACTTC.

CDR3: CASSPLAAGPYEQYF. In DNA form, the CDR3 reads TGTGCCAGCTCACCACTCGCAGCTGGGCCCTACGAGCAGTACTTC. The V call is TRBV18, the J call TRBJ2-7; no firm D call. V was shortened by 1 base and J by 2 bases, with 12 bases between the two germline ends. The CDR3 contains 15 residues. Germline V gene data show CDR1 as KGHSH and CDR2 as LQKENI.

This chain uses TRBV10-1 with TRBJ2-1; 13 bases agree with TRBD2. CDR3 length equals 17 residues. Germline V gene data show CDR1 as WNHNN and CDR2 as SYGVQD (reference sequence). Losses at the gene ends were 3 bases for V and 3 bases for J; bases not matched to a gene: 5. For the CDR3, the DNA is TGCGCCAGCAGTGACCAACTAGCGGGGGGGCTCTACAATGAGCAGTTCTTC. It is translated as CASSDQLAGGLYNEQFF.

The chain has TRBV7-2 and TRBJ2-3, with a tentative D call TRBD1 (7 bases). The CDR3 extends over 14 amino acids. In germline, CDR1 is SGHTA, CDR2 FQGNSA. The V gene lost 5 bases and the J gene lost 4 bases, with 13 bases spanning the gap. CDR3 sequence: CASSTQGGADTQYF. The CDR3 DNA reads TGTGCCAGCAGCACCCAGGGGGGAGCAGATACGCAGTATTTT.

The rearrangement uses TRBV6-5 and TRBJ2-1; no definite D call. CDR3 size: 13 residues. V was cut by 0 bases and J by 9 bases, with 9 bases left in between. CDR1 is MNHEY and CDR2 is SVGAGI in the germline V gene. The CDR3, as DNA: TGTGCCAGCAGTTACTCGAACTGGAGTGAGCAGTTCTTC. Its translation is CASSYSNWSEQFF.

This clone turned up a few times. Written as DNA, the CDR3 is TGTGCCAGCAGTTACTCGCGGGTCGGCAATCAGCCCCAGCATTTT. Translating it yields CASSYSRVGNQPQHF. The V gene is TRBV6-5, the J gene TRBJ1-5; D not certain. Germline CDR1 MNHEY, CDR2 SVGAGI. CDR3 length: 15 residues. Trimming took off 0 bases at V and 2 bases at J, with 8 bases between the two ends.

The chain recombines TRBV15 with TRBJ2-1; 7 bases agree with TRBD1. The CDR3 is made up of 14 amino acids. J gave up 5 bases and V 6 bases, and 7 bases lay outside the gene matches. The V gene's germline CDR1 is LNHNV and CDR2 YYDKDF (reference sequence). CDR3 nucleotides: TGTGCCACCAGACCGACCGGGACAGACAATGAGCAGTTCTTC. Translated: CATRPTGTDNEQFF.